These 18 T cell receptor beta chains share one sample of origin, sequenced in a study of molecular identifiers for immune sequencing clone quantification. MiXCR was run by TCRdb on the PCR reads, yielding one entry per CDR3 protein. The sample shows some 580,000 distinct CDR3 sequences, 25% of them seen only once. Sample: naive CD8+ T cells from blood, with Jurkat cell RNA spiked in. Subset defined: FACS-sorted CD8+CD4-CCR7+CD45RA+ naive T cells. These TCRs come from a human donor in good health. Some libraries in this study had Jurkat cell RNA spiked in.

Points on this clonotype: Possible read error: a much larger clone is one base away. The rearrangement joins TRBV6-2 or TRBV6-3 to TRBJ2-7; 8 bases match TRBD2. The J call may be incorrect, as the DNA end agrees better with TRBJ2-1. There are 12 residues in the CDR3. Germline values: CDR1 MNHEY, CDR2 SVGEGT. The CDR3 region has the DNA TGTGCCAGCAGTGGGACTAGTCGAGAGCAGTTCTTC. Translated, it gives CASSGTSREQFF.

The table lists this clonotype with many counts. The rearrangement links TRBV6-5 to TRBJ2-3, with 10 positions matching TRBD2. In germline, CDR1 is MNHEY, CDR2 SVGAGI. This CDR3 has 15 residues. V lost 6 bases to trimming and J lost 0 bases; unmatched junction nucleotides: 3. The CDR3 reads CASSGLAASTDTQYF. In nucleotides, the CDR3 is TGTGCCAGCAGCGGACTAGCGGCTAGCACAGATACGCAGTATTTT.

This clonotype has a count of ten or more. The V gene is TRBV14, the J gene TRBJ1-5; TRBD1 might be the D (6 bases). CDR1 is SGHDN and CDR2 is FVKESK in the germline V gene. The CDR3 contains 15 residues. The ends were cut back, 4 bases at V and 3 bases at J, with 13 bases in the middle. In DNA form, the CDR3 reads TGTGCCAGCAGCCGATGGGGGCAGTACAATCAGCCCCAGCATTTT. Translated, it gives CASSRWGQYNQPQHF. Full variable domain (rest looked up from reference TRBV14 and TRBJ1-5): EAGVTQFPSHSVIEKGQTVTLRCDPISGHDNLYWYRRVMGKEIKFLLHFVKESKQDESGMPNNRFLAERTGGTYSTLKVQPAELEDSGVYFCASSRWGQYNQPQHFGDGTRLSIL.

Concerning this clonotype: Being one base from a much bigger clone, this may be a read error. In this CDR3 the conserved last residue, phenylalanine or tryptophan, is missing, so a read error is likely. The V and J genes are TRBV28 and TRBJ2-1, with 7 nucleotides matching TRBD1. The CDR3 runs 16 residues. Germline V lookup: CDR1 MDHEN, CDR2 SYDVKM. J was trimmed by 3 bases and V by 4 bases; bases with no gene match: 9. CDR3 protein: CASSWRTGSYYNEQFL. Here the CDR3 DNA reads TGTGCCAGCAGTTGGAGGACAGGATCTTACTACAATGAGCAGTTCTTA.

Concerning this clonotype itself: The missing conserved phenylalanine or tryptophan at the end of this CDR3 makes a read error likely. The genes are TRBV5-1 and TRBJ1-2; D not resolved. Germline values: CDR1 SGHRS, CDR2 YFSETQ. The germline V and J ends were trimmed by 0 bases and 4 bases, with 4 bases remaining between them. The CDR3 runs 12 residues. The CDR3 DNA follows: TGCGCCAGCAGCTTGGGAGGCTATGGCTACACCCTC. This sequence encodes CASSLGGYGYTL.

This clonotype was counted only a few times. The chain links TRBV19 to TRBJ1-5; D remains unclear. The ends were cut back, 2 bases at V and 1 base at J, with 9 bases in the middle. The germline CDR1 and CDR2 sequences are LNHDA and SQIVND (reference sequence). The CDR3 has 15 residues. The CDR3 protein is CASSIRAESNQPQHF. DNA for the CDR3: TGTGCCAGTAGTATACGGGCAGAGAGCAATCAGCCCCAGCATTTT.

The chain has TRBV29-1 and TRBJ2-7, with 10 nucleotides matching TRBD2. This CDR3 region has 14 residues. J was trimmed by 3 bases and V by 6 bases; bases with no gene match: 8. Germline loops: CDR1 SQVTM, CDR2 ANQGSEA. CDR3 amino acids: CSVVLAGNYYEQYF. CDR3 nucleotides: TGCAGCGTAGTACTAGCGGGGAACTACTACGAGCAGTACTTC.

The chain joins TRBV6-6 to TRBJ2-1; no definite D call. The CDR3 has 16 residues. V shed 6 bases and J shed 0 bases, with 15 bases lying between them. CDR1 is MNHNY and CDR2 is SVGAGI in the germline V gene (reference sequence). The CDR3 DNA is TGTGCCAGCAGCCCCTTTTGGGTAAGCTCCTACAATGAGCAGTTCTTC. It encodes CASSPFWVSSYNEQFF.

This clonotype was picked up a small number of times. J is TRBJ1-4 and V is TRBV7-9, with D possibly TRBD1 on 5 matching bases. Germline V lookup: CDR1 SEHNR, CDR2 FQNEAQ (reference sequence). The CDR3 covers 16 residues. V was clipped by 1 base and J by 0 bases, with 9 bases between them. Here the CDR3 reads CASSLVRGATNEKLFF. DNA of the CDR3: TGTGCCAGCAGCTTAGTTCGGGGGGCAACTAATGAAAAACTGTTTTTT.

This clonotype has ten or more counts. The rearrangement uses TRBV5-1 and TRBJ1-1; D call uncertain. Trimming shortened V by 0 bases and J by 7 bases, and 10 bases separated the two germline ends. Germline CDR1 SGHRS, CDR2 YFSETQ. This CDR3 is 13 amino acids long. This CDR3 reads CASSLARVDEAFF. CDR3 DNA sequence: TGCGCCAGCAGCTTGGCCCGGGTAGATGAAGCTTTCTTT.

This clonotype came up a few times. V usage is TRBV28 and J usage is TRBJ1-6, with D unresolved. The V end was cut by 6 bases, the J end by 10 bases, with 16 bases between. The germline V gene encodes CDR1 MDHEN and CDR2 SYDVKM. The CDR3 is made up of 14 amino acids. The CDR3, as DNA: TGTGCCAGCAGATCGGACCCCTGGGGATCACCCCTCCACTTT. It translates to CASRSDPWGSPLHF.

A few counts support this clonotype. The chain couples TRBV18 to TRBJ2-6; D may match TRBD1 or TRBD2 (5 bases each). The CDR3 spans 20 residues. The V end lost 3 bases, the J end lost 0 bases, and 21 bases lay between the germline ends. Germline CDR1 reads KGHSH; CDR2 reads LQKENI. The DNA of the CDR3 is TGTGCCAGCTCACCTGTTCCCGGGAAGAGACAGATCTCTGGGGCCAACGTCCTGACTTTC. Translated, it gives CASSPVPGKRQISGANVLTF.

The chain recombines TRBV19 with TRBJ1-5; D perhaps matches TRBD1 (5 bases). Looked up from germline, CDR1 is LNHDA and CDR2 is SQIVND (reference sequence). The length of the CDR3 is 12 residues. Trimming took off 8 bases at V and 3 bases at J, with 8 bases between the two ends. CDR3 sequence reads: CASGTFNQPQHF. CDR3 bases: TGTGCCAGTGGGACGTTCAATCAGCCCCAGCATTTT.

Concerning this clonotype: One base away lies a much larger clone, so this may be a sequencing read error. This chain joins TRBV4-1 and TRBJ2-7, with D possibly matching TRBD1 (7 bases). Trimming pared 4 bases from V and 1 base from J, leaving 14 bases between. CDR1 is MGHRA and CDR2 is YSYEKL in the germline V gene. CDR3 size: 15 residues. CDR3 sequence: CASSLKTGTSYEQYF. CDR3 DNA sequence: TGCGCCAGCAGCCTAAAGACAGGGACTTCCTACGAGCAGTACTTC.

The chain links TRBV5-1 to TRBJ1-4, with D possibly TRBD1 on 5 matching bases. Per germline, CDR1 SGHRS and CDR2 YFSETQ. Trimming left V 1 base short and J 0 bases short, with 10 bases between. The CDR3 totals 16 residues. The CDR3 loop is CASSLYTGATNEKLFF. For the CDR3, the DNA is TGCGCCAGCAGCTTGTATACAGGAGCAACTAATGAAAAACTGTTTTTT.

This chain links TRBV6-2 or TRBV6-3 with TRBJ1-3; weak D call: TRBD1 (6 bases). V was clipped by 2 bases and J by 2 bases, with 13 bases between them. Germline V gene lookup returns CDR1 MNHEY and CDR2 SVGEGT. This CDR3 has 16 amino acids. Here the CDR3 DNA reads TGTGCCAGCAGTTACCCACCGGCAGGGGCTGGAAACACCATATATTTT. Its protein is CASSYPPAGAGNTIYF.

The table lists this clonotype with a few counts. The chain uses TRBV15 and TRBJ2-3; no clear D. With 1 base removed from V and 5 bases from J, the gap between germline ends came to 13 bases. The CDR3 covers 15 residues. Germline V gene sequence: CDR1 LNHNV, CDR2 YYDKDF (reference sequence). CDR3 sequence: CATSRGWTPVDTQYF. The CDR3 DNA sequence: TGTGCCACCAGCAGAGGTTGGACCCCAGTAGATACGCAGTATTTT.

There are a few counts of this clonotype. The chain has TRBV18 and TRBJ2-3; a possible D gene is TRBD2 (5 bases). The CDR3 length is 16 residues. Germline V CDR1 and CDR2: KGHSH, LQKENI. The V gene lost 5 bases and the J gene lost 1 base, with 16 bases spanning the gap. The CDR3, as DNA: TGTGCCAGCTCATACAATAGTGTGGAGGGCACAGATACGCAGTATTTT. Protein: CASSYNSVEGTDTQYF.